Below, 8 T cell receptor beta chains from the same sample are listed, as sequenced in a study of spatial heterogeneity in lung cancer. Time point in this sample: sample taken at primary tumor resection. Their recognized antigens are unknown. TCRdb processed the 5' RACE reads anew with MiXCR; each CDR3 protein has one entry. The table records roughly 9,000 distinct CDR3 sequences, 6.3% of them present only once. General observations from the study: Mutation counts in tumors were tracked by counts of expanded intratumoral alpha and beta TCRs.

Specimen: lung tumor tissue, collected at surgery. Every receptor here comes from a male donor with early-stage non-small cell lung cancer.

Concerning this clonotype: This beta chain is an off-target read within a library intended for alpha chains, so its frequency means little. J is TRBJ2-3 and V is TRBV2; D is ambiguous. Trimming took off 8 bases at V and 1 base at J, with 4 bases between the two ends. CDR3 length: 11 residues. Looked up from germline, CDR1 is SNHLY and CDR2 is FYNNEI. The CDR3 region has the DNA TGTGCCAGCGGGGGCACAGATACGCAGTATTTT. This sequence encodes CASGGTDTQYF.

This clonotype was counted ten times or more. This beta chain lies outside the target of a library built for alpha chains; its clone size means little. The chain uses TRBV7-9 and TRBJ1-1; 10 bases line up with TRBD1. Trimming at V came to 4 bases and at J to 6 bases, leaving 5 bases not matched to a gene. CDR1 is SEHNR, CDR2 FQNEAQ, per germline (reference sequence). The CDR3 loop spans 14 amino acids. The CDR3 reads CASSSGTGAAEAFF. The CDR3 region has the DNA TGTGCCAGCAGCTCCGGGACAGGGGCGGCTGAAGCTTTCTTT.

This clonotype has a count of ten or more. Found in a library prepared for alpha chains, this beta chain is an off-target read, and its abundance has little meaning. The V and J genes are TRBV20-1 and TRBJ2-5; D perhaps matches TRBD1 (5 bases). Between the trimmed V and J ends, which lost 2 bases and 4 bases, there was a span of 8 bases. The CDR3 has 12 amino acids. Germline V lookup: CDR1 DFQATT, CDR2 SNEGSKA (reference sequence). The CDR3 here is CSARRGPETQYF. In DNA form, the CDR3 reads TGCAGTGCTAGAAGGGGCCCAGAGACCCAGTACTTC.

This clonotype was recorded at least ten times. Because the library targeted alpha chains, this beta chain is an off-target read whose size means little. This chain joins TRBV12-3 or TRBV12-4 and TRBJ2-1; 8 bases match TRBD2. V shed 5 bases, J shed 7 bases, and the junction held 7 bases outside the gene matches. The CDR3 runs 14 residues. CDR3 loop: CASSSGGQPNEQFF. As DNA, the CDR3 is TGTGCCAGCAGTAGCGGGGGCCAACCTAATGAGCAGTTCTTC.

In its sample, this clonotype was seen many times. A library made for alpha chains picked up this beta chain off target, so its size means little. This chain joins TRBV2 and TRBJ2-4, with D tentatively TRBD1 (5 bases). V lost 9 bases, J lost 0 bases, and 12 bases lay in between. Germline-derived CDR1 and CDR2 are SNHLY and FYNNEI. The CDR3 totals 14 residues. The CDR3 DNA sequence: TGTGCCAGTGCAGGGATTCTAGCCAAAAACATTCAGTACTTC. Translating it yields CASAGILAKNIQYF. The complete variable domain, with remaining parts taken from reference TRBV2 and TRBJ2-4, reads EPEVTQTPSHQVTQMGQEVILRCVPISNHLYFYWYRQILGQKVEFLVSFYNNEISEKSEIFDDQFSVERPDGSNFTLKIRSTKLEDSAMYFCASAGILAKNIQYFGAGTRLSVL.

Many counts were recorded for this clonotype. Found in a library prepared for alpha chains, this beta chain is an off-target read, and its abundance has little meaning. The J gene is TRBJ1-5, the V gene TRBV11-2; 9 nucleotides align to TRBD1. Trimming removed 5 bases from V and 2 bases from J; junction bases left unmatched: 4. Germline values: CDR1 SGHAT, CDR2 FQNNGV. The CDR3 runs to 15 residues. For the CDR3, the DNA is TGTGCCAGCAGCCGTACAGGGGGCGGCAATCAGCCCCAGCATTTT. It yields the protein CASSRTGGGNQPQHF.

This clonotype was recorded once. This beta chain lies outside the target of a library built for alpha chains; its clone size means little. The rearrangement joins TRBV12-5 to TRBJ2-7; 12 bases match TRBD1. Germline V gene sequence: CDR1 LGHNT, CDR2 FRNRAP. V trimming: 4 bases; J trimming: 2 bases; junction bases outside the gene matches: 6. This CDR3 has 16 residues. The CDR3 here is CASGSTGTGGTYEQYF. In nucleotides, the CDR3 is TGTGCTAGTGGTTCCACCGGGACAGGGGGCACCTACGAGCAGTACTTC. The variable domain in full, with the rest retrieved from reference TRBV12-5 and TRBJ2-7, is DARVTQTPRHKVTEMGQEVTMRCQPILGHNTVFWYRQTMMQGLELLAYFRNRAPLDDSGMPKDRFSAEMPDATLATLKIQPSEPRDSAVYFCASGSTGTGGTYEQYFGPGTRLTVT.

This clonotype was picked up many times. This beta chain is a stray sequence in a library constructed for alpha chains; its clone size is not meaningful. CDR3 in DNA: TGTGCCAGCAGGTCCGCCCCGGGTCGGAATGAAAAACTGTTTTTT. Its protein product is CASRSAPGRNEKLFF. The genes are TRBV27 and TRBJ1-4; the D is unclear. CDR1 is MNHEY and CDR2 is SMNVEV in the germline V gene (reference sequence). V lost 6 bases and J 5 bases, leaving 16 bases between the germline ends. The CDR3 spans 15 residues.